This T cell receptor beta chain was retrieved from a study of T cell changes during pregnancy in multiple sclerosis. Generated by immunoSEQ multiplex PCR, the TCRdb table keeps only in-frame clones and is missing some. The data contain 45,000 to 50,000 clones, around 94% of them seen just once; the ten biggest clones take up around 5.9%. The J segment lost 3 bases and the V segment lost 5 bases, leaving 0 bases of the junction unmatched. The CDR3 loop spans 12 amino acids. Germline CDR1 reads GTSNPN; CDR2 reads SVGIG (reference sequence). This TCR came from a female donor with multiple sclerosis, enrolled in a pregnancy study. The J gene is TRBJ2-3, the V gene TRBV30; 9 nucleotides line up with TRBD1. The input for sequencing was CD8+ T cells from peripheral blood mononuclear cells, taken before pregnancy. The CDR3 spells CAWDRGTDTQYF. CDR3 bases: TGTGCCTGGGACAGGGGGACAGATACGCAGTATTTT.